One and the same sample provided the 15 T cell receptor beta chains below, sequenced in a study of CD8 T cells in ankylosing spondylitis. Their cognate antigens are unknown. Points from the study as a whole: A TCR beta motif of eight highly homologous variants appeared characteristic of ankylosing spondylitis blood.

TCRdb redid the calling of the 5' RACE reads with MiXCR, one entry per CDR3 protein. This sample has 700,000 to 850,000 distinct CDR3 sequences; about 12% occur once, and the top ten carry less than 0.65%. Sequencing was carried out using blood, either unsorted or a sorted T cell fraction (not recorded which). The receptors were sampled from a male donor with ankylosing spondylitis.

The rearrangement links TRBV29-1 to TRBJ2-5; D is perhaps TRBD1 (6 bases). The germline V and J ends were trimmed by 6 bases and 3 bases, with 17 bases remaining between them. This CDR3 contains 14 residues. The germline gives CDR1 SQVTM, CDR2 ANQGSEA. The CDR3, as DNA: TGCAGCGTCACCCCAACAGGGCCTAAAGAGACCCAGTACTTC. Its translation is CSVTPTGPKETQYF.

The chain couples TRBV18 to TRBJ1-5; 7 bases agree with TRBD1. Germline V lookup: CDR1 KGHSH, CDR2 LQKENI. This CDR3 is built from 17 residues. Trimming at V came to 5 bases and at J to 0 bases, leaving 10 bases not matched to a gene. CDR3 residues: CASSSSAGGYSNQPQHF. The CDR3 coding sequence is TGTGCCAGCTCATCCTCGGCAGGGGGTTATAGCAATCAGCCCCAGCATTTT.

The J gene is TRBJ1-5, the V gene TRBV10-3; tentative D call: TRBD1 (5 bases). Trimming cost V 10 bases and J 8 bases, with 15 bases left between them. The CDR3 covers 12 residues. Germline V gives CDR1 ENHRY, CDR2 SYGVKD. The CDR3 DNA reads TGTGCCACCCGTGGGACGGGCGAGCCCCAGCATTTT. It is translated as CATRGTGEPQHF.

The CDR3 DNA reads as TGTGCCAGCAGCGTCGCAGGGACTGGGGCCAACGTCCTGACTTTC. It encodes CASSVAGTGANVLTF. This chain uses TRBV7-9 with TRBJ2-6, with a possible D match to TRBD1 (5 bases). Trimming removed 5 bases at V and 2 bases at J, with 10 bases between. In germline, CDR1 is SEHNR, CDR2 FQNEAQ (reference sequence). The CDR3 has 15 residues.

In this sample, this clonotype turned up a few times. The J gene is TRBJ2-7, the V gene TRBV28; no reliable D call. Trimming left V 2 bases short and J 2 bases short, with 7 bases between. There are 13 residues in the CDR3. Germline CDR1 MDHEN, CDR2 SYDVKM. This chain's CDR3 is CASSLRFPYEQYF. The CDR3 nucleotides read TGTGCCAGCAGTTTACGATTTCCCTACGAGCAGTACTTC. Supplemented by reference TRBV28 and TRBJ2-7, the full variable domain reads DVKVTQSSRYLVKRTGEKVFLECVQDMDHENMFWYRQDPGLGLRLIYFSYDVKMKEKGDIPEGYSVSREKKERFSLILESASTNQTSMYLCASSLRFPYEQYFGPGTRLTVT.

CDR3 loop: CASSLGVRGGSGANVLTF. The CDR3 DNA is TGTGCCAGCAGCTTAGGTGTCAGGGGAGGCTCTGGGGCCAACGTCCTGACTTTC. The chain couples TRBV11-2 to TRBJ2-6; D may match TRBD1 or TRBD2 (6 bases each). V was trimmed by 1 base and J by 0 bases, leaving 13 bases between them. The germline V gene has CDR1 SGHAT and CDR2 FQNNGV. This CDR3 contains 18 residues.

Only a few counts were recorded for this clonotype. This chain links TRBV27 with TRBJ2-7; either TRBD1 or TRBD2 may fit D (5 bases each). V lost 6 bases to trimming and J lost 2 bases, with 17 bases between them. The CDR3 extends over 15 amino acids. Germline CDR1 is MNHEY and CDR2 is SMNVEV (reference sequence). For the CDR3, the DNA is TGTGCCAGCAGGAGGGACCCAGTAGGGCCCTACGAGCAGTACTTC. This codes for CASRRDPVGPYEQYF.

CDR3 residues: CASSQGGDRKGYTF. CDR3 DNA: TGTGCCAGCAGCCAAGGAGGAGACAGAAAAGGCTACACCTTC. V usage is TRBV3-1 and J usage is TRBJ1-2, with a tentative D call TRBD1 (5 bases). Trimming removed 1 base at V and 8 bases at J, with 14 bases between. CDR3 length: 14 residues. Germline V CDR1 and CDR2: LGHDT, YNNKEL (reference sequence).

The rearrangement joins TRBV7-2 to TRBJ1-1; D ambiguous. Germline lookup yields CDR1 SGHTA and CDR2 FQGNSA. V gave up 0 bases and J gave up 1 base, with 15 bases separating them. The CDR3 runs 17 residues. CDR3 protein: CASSLAPTVSWNTEAFF. In DNA form, the CDR3 reads TGTGCCAGCAGCTTAGCCCCGACCGTTTCATGGAACACTGAAGCTTTCTTT. The complete variable domain, with remaining parts taken from reference TRBV7-2 and TRBJ1-1, reads GAGVSQSPSNKVTEKGKDVELRCDPISGHTALYWYRQSLGQGLEFLIYFQGNSAPDKSGLPSDRFSAERTGGSVSTLTIQRTQQEDSAVYLCASSLAPTVSWNTEAFFGQGTRLTVV.

The chain recombines TRBV20-1 with TRBJ2-7, with D perhaps TRBD2 (6 bases). The germline CDR1 and CDR2 sequences are DFQATT and SNEGSKA (reference sequence). The V and J ends lost 2 bases and 7 bases respectively, with 18 bases between them. This CDR3 comprises 14 residues. CDR3 DNA sequence: TGCAGTGCTAGACCAACTCACTACCGGGAGGAGCAGTACTTC. Encoded protein: CSARPTHYREEQYF.

This clonotype was seen more than once but under ten times. V is TRBV5-1 and J is TRBJ2-7; TRBD1 matches at 10 bases. The CDR3 consists of 14 residues. The V gene's germline CDR1 is SGHRS and CDR2 YFSETQ. V lost 4 bases and J lost 6; bases outside the gene matches: 7. DNA for the CDR3: TGCGCCAGCAGCACCGGGACAGGGGCCCTCGAGCAGTACTTC. Its translation: CASSTGTGALEQYF.

There are many counts of this clonotype. V and J are TRBV29-1 and TRBJ2-3; D assignment may be TRBD1 or TRBD2 (5 bases each). Germline CDR1 SQVTM, CDR2 ANQGSEA. The CDR3 is made up of 13 amino acids. V gave up 4 bases and J gave up 2 bases, with 10 bases separating them. The CDR3 coding sequence is TGCAGCGTTGGGGGACGGACCACAGATACGCAGTATTTT. This translates into CSVGGRTTDTQYF.

The V call is TRBV5-1, the J call TRBJ2-3; D unclear. Germline CDR1 and CDR2: SGHRS and YFSETQ. Trimming left V 1 base short and J 2 bases short, with 5 bases between. The CDR3 consists of 13 residues. The CDR3 DNA reads as TGCGCCAGCAGCTTGTTGCCCACAGATACGCAGTATTTT. Protein: CASSLLPTDTQYF.

In its sample, this clonotype was seen many times. V and J are TRBV12-3 or TRBV12-4 and TRBJ1-5, with D tentatively TRBD1 (5 bases). The germline V and J ends were trimmed by 3 bases and 6 bases, with 9 bases remaining between them. The CDR3 runs to 13 residues. The CDR3 DNA follows: TGTGCCAGCAGTTTCGGCCAGGGTCAGCCCCAGCATTTT. Residues: CASSFGQGQPQHF.

This rearrangement joins TRBV15 to TRBJ2-3, with 10 bases matching TRBD2. This CDR3 is 16 amino acids long. CDR1 and CDR2 (germline): LNHNV, YYDKDF (reference sequence). J was trimmed by 4 bases and V by 0 bases; bases with no gene match: 4. The CDR3 DNA reads TGTGCCACCAGCAGAGATCTAGCGGGGGCCGCAGATACGCAGTATTTT. Its protein is CATSRDLAGAADTQYF.